This is a list of T cell receptor beta chains from one sample in a study of blood T cell repertoires in COVID-19. Clones were sequenced by immunoSEQ multiplex PCR, and TCRdb holds only the in-frame ones, with some missing. The table includes 55,000 to 80,000 clones, around 85% detected once. Sequencing was performed on peripheral blood. These receptors all come from a man aged 60 to 75 with acute or convalescent COVID-19. Each CDR3 is given without its conserved first and last residue. The order of the fields is V gene, J gene, CDR3 protein.

TRBV5-6,TRBJ1-6,ASSRQSYNSPLH
TRBV6-5,TRBJ1-6,ASSSRQGDHNSPLH
TRBV7-9,TRBJ2-3,ASSHRGAGRDTQY
TRBV6-2/TRBV6-3,TRBJ1-1,ASSLDRPNTEAF
TRBV6-5,TRBJ1-1,ASSSTGTGGF
TRBV30,TRBJ2-5,AWSVSYETQY
TRBV4-1,TRBJ1-6,ASSQDRGGGNSPLH
TRBV7-8,TRBJ1-1,ASSYYLGTEAF
TRBV29-1,TRBJ2-1,SVEGYSGRLYNEQF
TRBV4-3,TRBJ2-2,ASSQDAGDTGELF